A selection of T cell receptor beta chains follows, all from one sample in a study of blood T cell repertoires in COVID-19. Using immunoSEQ multiplex PCR, the repertoire was profiled, and TCRdb retains in-frame clones only, with some absent. The data contain around 93,000 clones, approximately 77% of them singletons. The source material was peripheral blood. The receptors shown here come from a woman older than 75 with acute or convalescent COVID-19. Each CDR3 is given with its conserved first and last residue. A D gene is named only where the DNA matches it firmly. Rows may omit the clone size; those that give it use once, few, many or a size class.

v_gene	j_gene	abundance	d_gene	CDR3nt	CDR3aa
TRBV30	TRBJ1-2	.	.	TGTGCCTGGGTTACTTCAAACTCCTATGGCTACACCTTC	CAWVTSNSYGYTF
TRBV6-2/TRBV6-3	TRBJ2-7	.	TRBD1	TGTGCCAGCAGTTACCCCCGGACAGGGTTTGTCGCCTACGAGCAGTACTTC	CASSYPRTGFVAYEQYF
TRBV18	TRBJ2-7	few	TRBD1	TGTGCCAGCTTCGCAGGGACAGGACTTGTTCAAGAGCAGTACTTC	CASFAGTGLVQEQYF
TRBV27	TRBJ2-1	.	.	TGTGCCAGCAGTCCCGTGTCCGGAGTGGGCTCCTACAATGAGCAGTTCTTC	CASSPVSGVGSYNEQFF
TRBV30	TRBJ1-2	.	.	TGTGCCTGGAGTTTGGCCAGAAACTATGGCTACACCTTC	CAWSLARNYGYTF
TRBV5-1	TRBJ1-1	.	.	TGCGCCAGCAGCTTGGACGAGCGCACTGAAGCTTTCTTT	CASSLDERTEAFF
TRBV6-5	TRBJ2-7	.	TRBD2	TGTGCCAGCAGTACCGGGGGGGCCGTCTACGAGCAGTACTTC	CASSTGGAVYEQYF
TRBV27	TRBJ1-2	medium-sized	.	TGTGCCAGCAGTCCGGGACACGCTAACTATGGCTACACCTTC	CASSPGHANYGYTF
TRBV30	TRBJ2-4	.	.	TGTGCCTGGAGGGAGCCTTGGGCCAAAAACATTCAGTACTTC	CAWREPWAKNIQYF
TRBV11-3	TRBJ2-1	.	TRBD2	TGTGCCAGCAGCTCCGGGGGGACTTGGGGGAATGAGCAGTTCTTC	CASSSGGTWGNEQFF
TRBV5-8	TRBJ2-4	.	TRBD1	TGTGCCAGCAGCTACCTTAGGGGACAGGGGGCCGCCGGGAACATTCAGTACTTC	CASSYLRGQGAAGNIQYF
TRBV10-3	TRBJ2-7	.	TRBD1	TGTGCCATCAGTGAGTTACCGGGACAGGGCTACGAGCAGTACTTC	CAISELPGQGYEQYF
TRBV3-1/TRBV3-2	TRBJ2-3	many	.	TGTGCCAGCAGCCCTGAGTCCTCCATGAATACGCAGTATTTT	CASSPESSMNTQYF
TRBV3-1/TRBV3-2	TRBJ1-3	.	TRBD1	TGTGCCAGCAGCGGACAGGGTGGAAACACCATATATTTT	CASSGQGGNTIYF
TRBV10-3	TRBJ1-5	.	.	TGTGCCATCGGCAGGGAAAATCAGCCCCAGCATTTT	CAIGRENQPQHF
TRBV7-7	TRBJ2-2	.	.	TGTGCTAGCAGCTGGGCCAGTGCGGGATCGAACACCGGGGAGCTGTTTTTT	CASSWASAGSNTGELFF
TRBV3-1/TRBV3-2	TRBJ2-7	.	.	TGTGCCAGCAGCCAAGGTTCCGGCGGCCTTCTGGCCTACGAGCAGTACTTC	CASSQGSGGLLAYEQYF
TRBV4-1	TRBJ2-7	.	.	TGCGCCAGCAGCCAAGTCCTGACTAGAGCCTACGAGCAGTACTTC	CASSQVLTRAYEQYF
TRBV7-9	TRBJ2-7	.	.	TGTGCCAGCAGCTTAGACACCTCCTACGAGCAGTACTTC	CASSLDTSYEQYF
TRBV7-2	TRBJ1-4	.	TRBD1	TGTGCCAGCAGCGCCCGACAGGGGGCAGATGAAAAACTGTTTTTT	CASSARQGADEKLFF
TRBV9	TRBJ2-7	.	TRBD2	TGTGCCAGCAGCGTAGGGGGGGGTCTCTCCTACGAGCAGTACTTC	CASSVGGGLSYEQYF
TRBV5-4	TRBJ1-1	.	TRBD1	TGTGCCAGCAGCTTGCGGGGACAGGGGACCTCTTTCTTT	CASSLRGQGTSFF
TRBV18	TRBJ1-3	.	.	TGTGCCAGCTCACCAGGGGTAACAGGGTCTGGAAACACCATATATTTT	CASSPGVTGSGNTIYF
TRBV5-1	TRBJ2-1	once	TRBD2	TGCGCCAGCGGATCTGGACTAGCAAACAGCCATGAGCAGTTCTTC	CASGSGLANSHEQFF
TRBV5-1	TRBJ1-4	.	.	TGCGCCAGCTCCCTAGGAACAACTAATGAAAAACTGTTTTTT	CASSLGTTNEKLFF
TRBV19	TRBJ2-7	.	.	TGTGCCAGTAGCGTCGGACTGGAATACGAGCAGTACTTC	CASSVGLEYEQYF
TRBV28	TRBJ2-3	.	TRBD2	TGTGCCAGCCAAAGCGGGGATCACACAGATACGCAGTATTTT	CASQSGDHTDTQYF
TRBV19	TRBJ1-3	.	.	TGTGCCAGTAGTACTACAGGCGGCTCTGGAAACACCATATATTTT	CASSTTGGSGNTIYF
TRBV7-9	TRBJ1-1	few	.	TGTGCCAGCAGCTTAGGGGGGGCTGAAGCTTTCTTT	CASSLGGAEAFF
TRBV27	TRBJ1-2	once	.	TGTGCCAGCAAGAAGGGGGTGGACTATGGCTACACCTTC	CASKKGVDYGYTF
TRBV19	TRBJ1-3	.	.	TGTGCCAGTACCCCCGACGGGCGGGGCTCTGGAAACACCATATATTTT	CASTPDGRGSGNTIYF
TRBV4-2	TRBJ2-3	.	TRBD2	TGTGCCAGCAGCCAAGATCAGGCGGGAGTGCAGTATTTT	CASSQDQAGVQYF
TRBV27	TRBJ1-1	.	.	TGTGCCAGCAGTTGGAACTCACGGGACACTGAAGCTTTCTTT	CASSWNSRDTEAFF
TRBV5-1	TRBJ1-2	.	.	TGCGCCAGCAGCTTGGGACAGATCCTGGAATATGGCTACACCTTC	CASSLGQILEYGYTF
TRBV7-2	TRBJ2-5	.	.	TGTGCCAGCAGCTTAGCCCCCCCCAGGGTAGGGGAGACCCAGTACTTC	CASSLAPPRVGETQYF
TRBV5-5	TRBJ1-3	.	.	TGTGCCAGCAGCTCAAACGACTTGGACTCTGGAAACACCATATATTTT	CASSSNDLDSGNTIYF
TRBV4-2	TRBJ2-1	.	TRBD2	TGTGCCAGCAGCCCCACTAGCGGGGGATACAATGAGCAGTTCTTC	CASSPTSGGYNEQFF
TRBV3-1/TRBV3-2	TRBJ2-1	.	TRBD2	TGTGCCAGCAGCCAAGACTTTTTAGCGGGATCAGACGATGAGCAGTTCTTC	CASSQDFLAGSDDEQFF
TRBV15	TRBJ1-1	.	.	TGTGCCACCAGCAGCCCACGGGGGAAGTACGAAGCTTTCTTT	CATSSPRGKYEAFF
TRBV18	TRBJ1-2	.	.	TGTGCCAGCTCACTCGGCAGGTCGACTAACTATGGCTACACCTTC	CASSLGRSTNYGYTF
TRBV4-2	TRBJ1-2	.	.	TGTGCCAGCAGCCAAGGGAGTCCCTATGGCTACACCTTC	CASSQGSPYGYTF
TRBV6-6	TRBJ1-2	.	.	TGTGCCAGCAGTTACATCACAGTAGCTAACTATGGCTACACCTTC	CASSYITVANYGYTF
TRBV9	TRBJ2-3	.	TRBD2	TGTGCCAGCAGCGCAAGCGGGGCGCAGTATTTT	CASSASGAQYF
TRBV6-5	TRBJ1-6	.	TRBD1	TGTGCCAGCAGCCCACAGGGGAGCGGTTCACCCCTCCACTTT	CASSPQGSGSPLHF
TRBV2	TRBJ2-7	.	.	TGTGCCAGCAGTTACAGGTACGAGCAGTACTTC	CASSYRYEQYF
TRBV5-1	TRBJ1-2	.	TRBD1	TGCGCCAGCAGCTTGTCCGGACAGGGGGCTCATGGCTACACCTTC	CASSLSGQGAHGYTF
TRBV30	TRBJ1-5	.	TRBD1	TGTGCCTGGAGTGTACGGAGGACAGGGGATTATAGCAATCAGCCCCAGCATTTT	CAWSVRRTGDYSNQPQHF